Here is one T cell receptor (beta chain) with its context. Its antigen is undetermined. The sample belongs to a study of regulatory T cells in long-lasting Graves disease. Study-wide results and limits: Among persistent patients, a larger number of public clonotypes were shared (over 2,500) than among newly diagnosed patients (roughly 910).

CDR3-region Arm-PCR and iRepertoire HTBI primers produced the TCR beta libraries. Each CDR3 protein gets one entry after TCRdb re-called the multiplex PCR reads with MiXCR. The top ten hold 20% to 25% of the sample, which has approximately 350,000 distinct CDR3 sequences, about 16% seen once. As for time point: newly diagnosed GD, antithyroid drugs for less than 3 months. PBMC RNA was the source of the TCR library. This sample also appeared in a second study, on T cells in Graves' hyperthyroidism and ophthalmopathy.

The specimen comprised peripheral blood mononuclear cells (PBMCs), sampled at new diagnosis, from a patient treated with antithyroid drugs. The receptor was isolated from a woman aged 18-30 years with Graves disease.

In nucleotides, the CDR3 is TGTGCCAGCAGTTTTGGTTTGGGAAACACCATATATTTT. This gives the protein CASSFGLGNTIYF. The chain is built from TRBV28 and TRBJ1-3, with no clear D. V was cut by 3 bases and J by 4 bases, with 7 bases left in between. This CDR3 has 13 residues. Germline V lookup: CDR1 MDHEN, CDR2 SYDVKM.